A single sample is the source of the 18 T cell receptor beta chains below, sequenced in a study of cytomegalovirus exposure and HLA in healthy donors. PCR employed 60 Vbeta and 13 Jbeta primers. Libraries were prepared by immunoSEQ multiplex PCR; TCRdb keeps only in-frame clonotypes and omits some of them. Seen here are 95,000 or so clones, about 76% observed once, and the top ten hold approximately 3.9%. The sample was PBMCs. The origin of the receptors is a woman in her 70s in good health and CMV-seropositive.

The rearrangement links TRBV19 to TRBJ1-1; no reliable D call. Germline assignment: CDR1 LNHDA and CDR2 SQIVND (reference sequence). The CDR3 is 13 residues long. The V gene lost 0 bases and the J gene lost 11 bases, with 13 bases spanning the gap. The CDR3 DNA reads TGTGCCAGTAGTATAGAGCCCTGGACTGGGGCTTTCTTT. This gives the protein CASSIEPWTGAFF.

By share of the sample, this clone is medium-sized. CDR3 amino acids: CASRRGLAYPYEQYF. The CDR3 nucleotides are TGTGCCAGCAGACGCGGACTAGCGTACCCCTACGAGCAGTACTTC. The chain has TRBV27 and TRBJ2-7, with 9 bases lining up with TRBD2. Per the germline V gene, CDR1 is MNHEY and CDR2 is SMNVEV (reference sequence). The length of the CDR3 is 15 residues. Trimming at V came to 6 bases and at J to 2 bases, leaving 8 bases not matched to a gene.

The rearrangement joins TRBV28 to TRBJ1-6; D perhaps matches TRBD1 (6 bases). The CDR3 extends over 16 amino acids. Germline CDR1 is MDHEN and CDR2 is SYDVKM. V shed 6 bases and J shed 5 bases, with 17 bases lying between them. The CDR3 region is CASRRTGIFNNSPLHF. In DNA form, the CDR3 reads TGTGCCAGCAGACGAACAGGGATTTTCAATAATTCACCCCTCCACTTT.

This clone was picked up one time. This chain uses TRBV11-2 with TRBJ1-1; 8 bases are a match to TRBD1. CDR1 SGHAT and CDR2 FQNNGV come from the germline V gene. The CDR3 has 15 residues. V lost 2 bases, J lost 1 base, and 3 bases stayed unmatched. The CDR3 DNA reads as TGTGCCAGCAGCTTAAGACAGGGGCCGAACACTGAAGCTTTCTTT. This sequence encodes CASSLRQGPNTEAFF.

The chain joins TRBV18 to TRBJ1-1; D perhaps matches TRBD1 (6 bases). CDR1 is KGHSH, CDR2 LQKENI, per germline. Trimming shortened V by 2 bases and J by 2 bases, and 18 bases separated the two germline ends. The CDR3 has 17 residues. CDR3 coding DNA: TGTGCCAGCTCACCATATATATCACAGGGATCAAACACTGAAGCTTTCTTT. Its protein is CASSPYISQGSNTEAFF. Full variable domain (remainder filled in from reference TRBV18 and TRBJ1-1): NAGVMQNPRHLVRRRGQEARLRCSPMKGHSHVYWYRQLPEEGLKFMVYLQKENIIDESGMPKERFSAEFPKEGPSILRIQQVVRGDSAAYFCASSPYISQGSNTEAFFGQGTRLTVV.

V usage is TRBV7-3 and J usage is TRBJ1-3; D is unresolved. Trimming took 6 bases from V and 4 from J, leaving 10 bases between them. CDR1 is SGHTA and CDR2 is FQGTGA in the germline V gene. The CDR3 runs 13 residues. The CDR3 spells CASSSGPGNTIYF. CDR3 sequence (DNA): TGTGCCAGCAGTTCCGGTCCCGGAAACACCATATATTTT.

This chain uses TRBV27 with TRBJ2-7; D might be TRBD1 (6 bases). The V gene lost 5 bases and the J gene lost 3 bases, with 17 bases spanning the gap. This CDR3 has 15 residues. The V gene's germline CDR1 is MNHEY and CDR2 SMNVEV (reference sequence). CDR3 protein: CASSPSPGHRYEQYF. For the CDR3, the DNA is TGTGCCAGCAGTCCAAGTCCGGGACATCGCTACGAGCAGTACTTC.

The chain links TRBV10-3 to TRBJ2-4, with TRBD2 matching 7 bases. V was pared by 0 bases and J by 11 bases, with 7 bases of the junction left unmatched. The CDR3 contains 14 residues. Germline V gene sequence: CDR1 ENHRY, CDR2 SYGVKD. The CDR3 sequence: CAISESLAAGVQYF. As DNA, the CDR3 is TGTGCCATCAGTGAGTCCTTAGCCGCGGGGGTTCAGTACTTC.

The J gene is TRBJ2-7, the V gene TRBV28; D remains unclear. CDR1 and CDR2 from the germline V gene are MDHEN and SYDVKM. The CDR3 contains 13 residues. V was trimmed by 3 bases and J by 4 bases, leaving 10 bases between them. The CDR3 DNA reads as TGTGCCAGCAGTTTTATAACCGGGTACGAGCAGTACTTC. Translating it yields CASSFITGYEQYF.

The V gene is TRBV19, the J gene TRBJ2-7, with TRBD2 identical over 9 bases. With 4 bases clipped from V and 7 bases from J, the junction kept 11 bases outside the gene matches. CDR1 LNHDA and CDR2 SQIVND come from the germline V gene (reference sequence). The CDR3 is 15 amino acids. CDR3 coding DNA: TGTGCCAGTAGTAGGGGACTTAGCGGGAGAATTGAGCAGTACTTC. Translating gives CASSRGLSGRIEQYF.

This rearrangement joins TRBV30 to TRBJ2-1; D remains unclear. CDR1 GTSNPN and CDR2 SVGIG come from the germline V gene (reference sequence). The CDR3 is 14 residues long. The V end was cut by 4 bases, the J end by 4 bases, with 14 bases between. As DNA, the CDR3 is TGTGCCTGGAACTATGAAGGAACATACAATGAGCAGTTCTTC. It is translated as CAWNYEGTYNEQFF.

CDR3 nucleotide sequence: TGCAGCGGGGGTGGGCAGGGTGGAGAAAAACTGTTTTTT. It encodes CSGGGQGGEKLFF. This chain links TRBV29-1 with TRBJ1-4, with a possible D match to TRBD1 (5 bases). There are 13 residues in the CDR3. Germline V lookup: CDR1 SQVTM, CDR2 ANQGSEA. Trimming took 7 bases from V and 8 from J, leaving 17 bases between them.

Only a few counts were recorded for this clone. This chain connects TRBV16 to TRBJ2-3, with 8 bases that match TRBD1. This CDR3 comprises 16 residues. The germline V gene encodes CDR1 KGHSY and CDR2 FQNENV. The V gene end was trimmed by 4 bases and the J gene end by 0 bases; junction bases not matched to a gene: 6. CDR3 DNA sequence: TGTGCCAGCAGCCCCCCCGACAGGGGCAGCACAGATACGCAGTATTTT. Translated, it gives CASSPPDRGSTDTQYF.

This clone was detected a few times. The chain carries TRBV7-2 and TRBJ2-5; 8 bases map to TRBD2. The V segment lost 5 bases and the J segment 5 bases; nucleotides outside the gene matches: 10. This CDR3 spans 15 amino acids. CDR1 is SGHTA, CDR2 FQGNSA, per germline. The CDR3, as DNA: TGTGCCAGCAGCGTCGGGGCGGGAGGTGTGGAGACCCAGTACTTC. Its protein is CASSVGAGGVETQYF.

The CDR3 DNA reads TGTGCCAGCAGCTTAGAACAGAACACCGGGGAGCTGTTTTTT. The encoded protein is CASSLEQNTGELFF. The J gene is TRBJ2-2, the V gene TRBV11-2, with D hard to call. The V and J ends lost 0 bases and 1 base respectively, with 3 bases between them. CDR3 length: 14 residues. The germline V gene encodes CDR1 SGHAT and CDR2 FQNNGV.

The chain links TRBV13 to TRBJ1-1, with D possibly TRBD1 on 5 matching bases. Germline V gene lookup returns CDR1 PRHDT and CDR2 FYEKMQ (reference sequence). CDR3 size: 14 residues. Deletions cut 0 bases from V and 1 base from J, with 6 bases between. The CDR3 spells CASSLGDRNTEAFF. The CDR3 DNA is TGTGCCAGCAGCTTAGGAGACAGGAACACTGAAGCTTTCTTT.

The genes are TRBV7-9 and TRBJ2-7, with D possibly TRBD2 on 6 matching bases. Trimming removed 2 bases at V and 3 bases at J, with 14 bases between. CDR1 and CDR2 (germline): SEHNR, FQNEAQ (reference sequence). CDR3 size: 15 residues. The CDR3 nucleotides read TGTGCCAGCAGCTTAAACGCGGGGCCGAACTACGAGCAGTACTTC. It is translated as CASSLNAGPNYEQYF.

CDR3 sequence reads: CASNGLALQSQYF. As DNA, the CDR3 is TGTGCCAGCAACGGACTAGCTCTCCAGTCCCAGTACTTC. The chain employs TRBV6-6 and TRBJ2-5; 8 positions match TRBD2. Germline loops: CDR1 MNHNY, CDR2 SVGAGI (reference sequence). With V trimmed by 7 bases and J by 9 bases, 10 bases remained unmatched. The CDR3 contains 13 residues.